A selection of T cell receptor beta chains follows, all from one sample in a study of blood T cell repertoires in COVID-19. Some clones are missing from TCRdb's copy, which holds only in-frame ones; the method was immunoSEQ multiplex PCR. The sample records around 300,000 clones, roughly 88% being singletons. Sample: PBMCs or T cells enriched from blood (not recorded which). These receptors were obtained from a woman aged 25 to 45 who had recovered from COVID-19. Each CDR3 is given with its conserved first and last residue. Fields, in order: CDR3 length, D gene, V gene, CDR3 protein. A D gene is named only where the DNA matches it firmly.

cdr3_length: 15; d_call: TRBD1; v_call: TRBV6-5; cdr3_aa: CASSYSRQGDTEAFF
cdr3_length: 12; d_call: -; v_call: TRBV10-3; cdr3_aa: CAINGDTDTQYF
cdr3_length: 14; d_call: TRBD1; v_call: TRBV27; cdr3_aa: CASSFTGGNEKLFF
cdr3_length: 19; d_call: TRBD2; v_call: TRBV5-1; cdr3_aa: CASSPGLLAGVISYNEQFF
cdr3_length: 13; d_call: TRBD2; v_call: TRBV10-3; cdr3_aa: CAISGGGRYEQYF
cdr3_length: 14; d_call: -; v_call: TRBV7-3; cdr3_aa: CASSPGQTFYGYTF
cdr3_length: 16; d_call: TRBD1; v_call: TRBV7-2; cdr3_aa: CASSRDPGQGAYGYTF
cdr3_length: 14; d_call: TRBD1; v_call: TRBV6-4; cdr3_aa: CASSTGGVGSPLHF
cdr3_length: 16; d_call: -; v_call: TRBV18; cdr3_aa: CASSPLEALRNYGYTF
cdr3_length: 14; d_call: -; v_call: TRBV7-9; cdr3_aa: CASSLDGVVTEAFF
cdr3_length: 16; d_call: -; v_call: TRBV18; cdr3_aa: CASSPSRGAGQETQYF
cdr3_length: 13; d_call: TRBD1; v_call: TRBV11-2; cdr3_aa: CASGQDRGRTLHF
cdr3_length: 16; d_call: TRBD1; v_call: TRBV5-1; cdr3_aa: CASSSGTGGAKNIQYF
cdr3_length: 14; d_call: TRBD1; v_call: TRBV15; cdr3_aa: CATSRGGQGHEQYF
cdr3_length: 15; d_call: -; v_call: TRBV13; cdr3_aa: CASSSSNIRNQPQHF
cdr3_length: 15; d_call: -; v_call: TRBV7-8; cdr3_aa: CASSPWVRGENTIYF
cdr3_length: 12; d_call: -; v_call: TRBV7-8; cdr3_aa: CASSSAGHEQYF
cdr3_length: 14; d_call: -; v_call: TRBV19; cdr3_aa: CASSPLRPNEKLFF
cdr3_length: 16; d_call: -; v_call: TRBV5-4; cdr3_aa: CASSHQVGGATGELFF
cdr3_length: 16; d_call: -; v_call: TRBV4-1; cdr3_aa: CASSMPTRNPTGELFF
cdr3_length: 14; d_call: TRBD1; v_call: TRBV5-8; cdr3_aa: CASRWVGTGYEQYF
cdr3_length: 18; d_call: TRBD2; v_call: TRBV5-1; cdr3_aa: CASSLALAEPPREETQYF
cdr3_length: 14; d_call: TRBD1; v_call: TRBV6-1; cdr3_aa: CASSDMTGIYGYTF
cdr3_length: 13; d_call: -; v_call: TRBV4-1; cdr3_aa: CASSREGRNEQFF
cdr3_length: 12; d_call: -; v_call: TRBV30; cdr3_aa: CACTQQGNTIYF
cdr3_length: 17; d_call: TRBD1; v_call: TRBV4-1; cdr3_aa: CASSHTGGGLFALGYTF
cdr3_length: 15; d_call: TRBD2; v_call: TRBV5-4; cdr3_aa: CASSLGSGGYNEQFF
cdr3_length: 12; d_call: -; v_call: TRBV15; cdr3_aa: CATSRVILGYTF
cdr3_length: 15; d_call: TRBD1; v_call: TRBV24-1; cdr3_aa: CATSGPGQGTDGYTF
cdr3_length: 18; d_call: -; v_call: TRBV3-1/TRBV3-2; cdr3_aa: CASSQEGGVVPGANVLTF
cdr3_length: 13; d_call: TRBD1; v_call: TRBV7-6; cdr3_aa: CASSLNYRGVQFF
cdr3_length: 12; d_call: -; v_call: TRBV11-3; cdr3_aa: CASSPDSYEQYF
cdr3_length: 15; d_call: TRBD2; v_call: TRBV19; cdr3_aa: CASSIGLAIQETQYF
cdr3_length: 14; d_call: TRBD1; v_call: TRBV9; cdr3_aa: CASSTKGGLSPLHF
cdr3_length: 17; d_call: TRBD1; v_call: TRBV4-3; cdr3_aa: CASSQDRTGVLGTEAFF
cdr3_length: 14; d_call: -; v_call: TRBV3-1/TRBV3-2; cdr3_aa: CASSPLAVHNEQFF
cdr3_length: 15; d_call: -; v_call: TRBV5-1; cdr3_aa: CASSLQGGEKTEAFF
cdr3_length: 14; d_call: -; v_call: TRBV5-1; cdr3_aa: CASSLNPGPFPQYF